This T cell receptor beta chain derives from a study of blood T cell repertoires in COVID-19. Study-wide background: Samples of COVID-19 (acute and convalescent) were obtained from the United States, Italy and Spain.

Per germline, CDR1 LNHNV and CDR2 YYDKDF (reference sequence). There are 15 residues in the CDR3. The V gene lost 0 bases and the J gene lost 6 bases, with 12 bases spanning the gap. In the authors' methods: Estimated nucleated cell counts came from reference gene primer amplification. Generated by immunoSEQ multiplex PCR, the TCRdb table keeps only in-frame clones and is missing some. Clone size and the V and J calls come from that table; the DNA yielded D and trimming. The data show 85,000 to 100,000 clones, with roughly 84% seen just once and approximately 15% held by the top ten. The TCR was taken from a woman aged 60-75 years with acute or convalescent COVID-19. Source material: peripheral blood. This rearrangement joins TRBV15 to TRBJ1-5; a possible D gene is TRBD1 (5 bases). This CDR3 is CATSRDLGEGQPQHF. The CDR3 DNA reads TGTGCCACCAGCAGAGATCTAGGGGAAGGTCAGCCCCAGCATTTT.